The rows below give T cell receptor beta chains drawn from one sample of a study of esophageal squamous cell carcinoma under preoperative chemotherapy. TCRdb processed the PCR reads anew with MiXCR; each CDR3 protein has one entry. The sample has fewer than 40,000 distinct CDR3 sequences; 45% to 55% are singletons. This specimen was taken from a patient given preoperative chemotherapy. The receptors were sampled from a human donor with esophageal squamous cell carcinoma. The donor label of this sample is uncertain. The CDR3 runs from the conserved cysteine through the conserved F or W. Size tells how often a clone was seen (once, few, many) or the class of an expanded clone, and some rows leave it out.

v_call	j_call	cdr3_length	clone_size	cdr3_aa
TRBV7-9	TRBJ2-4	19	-	CASSARRVTGWGSKDTQYF
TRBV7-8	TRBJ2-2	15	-	CASSSQGPSTGALYF
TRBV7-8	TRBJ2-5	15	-	CASSLEGAGQETQYF
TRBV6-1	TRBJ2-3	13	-	CASRVREEDTQYF
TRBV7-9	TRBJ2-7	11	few	CASSLVNEQYF
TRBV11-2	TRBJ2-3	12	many	CASTSVGVSQYF
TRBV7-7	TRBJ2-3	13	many	CASSLGPTDTQYF
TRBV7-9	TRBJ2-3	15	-	CASGEGGCDQDTQYF
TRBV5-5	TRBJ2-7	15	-	CASSFRAGLGYEQYF
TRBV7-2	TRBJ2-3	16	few	CASSSRDRVGTDTQYF
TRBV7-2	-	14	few	CASSLLSAGSEQYF
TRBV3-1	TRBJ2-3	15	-	CASRPKPGYSDTQYF
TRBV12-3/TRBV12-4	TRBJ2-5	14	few	CACTSPGAKKTQYF
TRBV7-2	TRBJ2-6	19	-	CASSLARLAGGTGANVLTF
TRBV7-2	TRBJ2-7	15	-	CASSLVPQVEYEQYF
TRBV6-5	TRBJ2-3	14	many	CASSWDRRADTQYF
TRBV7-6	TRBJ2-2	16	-	CASSPSDWTNTGTLYF
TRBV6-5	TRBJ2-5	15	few	CASSYMGLAGGEQYF
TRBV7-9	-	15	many	CASSPSSGSLYEQYF
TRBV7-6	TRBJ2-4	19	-	CASSLDAGLGGGAKDTQYF
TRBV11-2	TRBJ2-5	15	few	CASSLAASGQETQYF
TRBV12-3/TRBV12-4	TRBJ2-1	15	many	CASTSSSGSYNEQFF
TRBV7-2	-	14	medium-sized	CASGTGTGNYEQYF
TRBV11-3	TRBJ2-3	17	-	CASSFFLGQGIGDTQYF
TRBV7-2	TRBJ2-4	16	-	CASSLPGGRGTDTQYF
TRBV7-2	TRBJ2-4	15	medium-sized	CASSLGGGGKNIQYF
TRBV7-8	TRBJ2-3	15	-	CAGGFDGRDQDTQYF
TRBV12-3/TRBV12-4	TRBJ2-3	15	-	CASSFSSTNTDTQYF
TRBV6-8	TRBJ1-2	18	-	CASTKWGGGEGVPYGYTF
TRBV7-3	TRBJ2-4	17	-	CASSFVPGGGIQEIQYF
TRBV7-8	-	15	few	CASSPSAGGIGEQYF
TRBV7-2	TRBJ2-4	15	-	CASSLLGPDKNIQYF
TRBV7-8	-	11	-	CASSFDGAQYF
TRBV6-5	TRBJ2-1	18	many	CASSYRVKSRTRQYEQFF
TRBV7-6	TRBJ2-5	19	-	CASSLDPAIRGRAQDTQYF
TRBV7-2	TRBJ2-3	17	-	CASSEGIGAGGPETQYF
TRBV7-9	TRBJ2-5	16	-	CASRLLRRRDQDTQYF
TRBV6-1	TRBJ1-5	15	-	CASRRGRDSNQPQHF
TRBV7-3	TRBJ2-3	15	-	CASSLRIDRTDTQYF
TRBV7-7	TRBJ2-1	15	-	CASSPGPSSYNEQFF
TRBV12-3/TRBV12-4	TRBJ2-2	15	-	CASRRDSRSTETLFF
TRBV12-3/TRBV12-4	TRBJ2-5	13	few	CASSLRGSETQYF
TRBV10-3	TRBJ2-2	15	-	CAIRSPGQYTGELFF
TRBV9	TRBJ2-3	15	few	CASSVGVGEGDTQYF
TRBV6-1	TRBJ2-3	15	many	CASSELRGKTDTQYF
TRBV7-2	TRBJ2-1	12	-	CASNSREETQFF
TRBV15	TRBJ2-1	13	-	CATSSPLKETQFF
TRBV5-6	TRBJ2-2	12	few	CASSFTSGELFF
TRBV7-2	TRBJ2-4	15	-	CAGGLVGSAQNIQYF
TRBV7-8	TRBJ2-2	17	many	CASRFMAGTTNTGELFF
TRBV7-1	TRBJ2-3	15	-	CGSSSGVRAINTQYF
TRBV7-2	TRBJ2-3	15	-	CASSLDTSSTDTQYF
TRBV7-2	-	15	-	CARGLEAGGNDTQYF
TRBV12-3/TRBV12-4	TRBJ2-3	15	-	CASSVAGGGTDTQYF
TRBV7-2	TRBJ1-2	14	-	CASNPQGFGTGSFF
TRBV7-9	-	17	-	CASSQGRGTVNTETQYF
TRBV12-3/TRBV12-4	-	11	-	CASSSPYEQYF
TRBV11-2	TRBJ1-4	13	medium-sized	CASSSPRTEKLFF
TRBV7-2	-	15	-	CASSLRVGASYEQYF